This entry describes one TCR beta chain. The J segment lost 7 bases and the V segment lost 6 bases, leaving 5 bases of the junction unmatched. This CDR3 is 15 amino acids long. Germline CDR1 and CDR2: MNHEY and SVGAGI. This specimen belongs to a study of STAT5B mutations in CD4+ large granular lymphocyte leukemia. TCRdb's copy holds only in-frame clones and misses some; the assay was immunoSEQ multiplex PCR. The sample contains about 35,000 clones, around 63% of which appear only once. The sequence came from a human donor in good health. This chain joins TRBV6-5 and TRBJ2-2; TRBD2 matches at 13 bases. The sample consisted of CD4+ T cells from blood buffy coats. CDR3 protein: CASRTSGGGVGELFF. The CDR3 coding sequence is TGTGCCAGCAGAACTAGCGGGGGGGGTGTCGGGGAGCTGTTTTTT.